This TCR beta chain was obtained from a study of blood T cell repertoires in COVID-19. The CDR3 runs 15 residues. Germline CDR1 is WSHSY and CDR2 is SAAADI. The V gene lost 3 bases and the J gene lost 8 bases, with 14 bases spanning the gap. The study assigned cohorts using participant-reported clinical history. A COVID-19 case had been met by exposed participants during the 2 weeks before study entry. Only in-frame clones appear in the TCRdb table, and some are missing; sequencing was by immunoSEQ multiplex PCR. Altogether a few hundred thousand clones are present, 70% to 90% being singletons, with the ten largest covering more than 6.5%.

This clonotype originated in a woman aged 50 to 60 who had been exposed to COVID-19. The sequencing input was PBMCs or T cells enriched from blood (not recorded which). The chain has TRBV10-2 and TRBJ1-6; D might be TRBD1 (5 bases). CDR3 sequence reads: CASSEGAAWDSPLHF. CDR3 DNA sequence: TGCGCCAGCAGTGAAGGGGCGGCCTGGGATTCACCCCTCCACTTT.